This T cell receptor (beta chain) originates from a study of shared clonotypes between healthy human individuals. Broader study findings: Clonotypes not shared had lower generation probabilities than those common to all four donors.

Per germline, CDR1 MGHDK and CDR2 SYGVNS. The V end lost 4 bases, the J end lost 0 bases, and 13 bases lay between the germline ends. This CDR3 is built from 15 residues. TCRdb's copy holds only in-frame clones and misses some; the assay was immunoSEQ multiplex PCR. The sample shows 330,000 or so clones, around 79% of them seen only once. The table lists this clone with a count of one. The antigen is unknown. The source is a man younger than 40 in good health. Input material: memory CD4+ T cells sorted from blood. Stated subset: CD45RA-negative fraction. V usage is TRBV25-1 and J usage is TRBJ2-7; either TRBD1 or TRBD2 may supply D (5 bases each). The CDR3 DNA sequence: TGTGCCAGCAGTGTAGGGACGGAGAGCTCCTACGAGCAGTACTTC. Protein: CASSVGTESSYEQYF.